These T cell receptor beta chains were read from a single sample in a study of human T cells and chemical hapten exposure. TCRdb fed the RACE reads into MiXCR, producing one record per CDR3 protein. The sample lists tens of thousands of distinct CDR3 sequences; around 10% were seen once. The specimen was whole blood, collected in connection with sensitization to the hapten diphenylcyclopropenone (DPC). The receptors derive from a man aged 35 to 55 with alopecia areata. Some clones in this sample may be carry-over from other donors' samples. CDR3s include the opening cysteine and the closing phenylalanine or tryptophan. The order of the fields is D gene, clone size, J gene, CDR3 length, V gene, CDR3 protein, CDR3 DNA. D genes are given only for firm matches. Size values are once, few and many counts, or a class for expanded clones, and some rows have none.

>TRBD2|.|TRBJ2-1|15|TRBV9
CASSVGGGRANEQFF
TGTGCCAGCAGCGTAGGAGGCGGGAGAGCAAATGAGCAGTTCTTC
>.|many|TRBJ2-1|12|TRBV20-1
CSAPAVRNEQFF
TGCAGTGCCCCGGCGGTACGCAATGAGCAGTTCTTC
>TRBD1|.|TRBJ2-3|13|TRBV12-3/TRBV12-4
CASRQGASDTQYF
TGTGCCAGTCGACAGGGGGCTAGCGATACGCAGTATTTT
>TRBD2|.|TRBJ2-7|15|TRBV5-5
CASKGTSGRTYEQYF
TGTGCCAGCAAGGGGACTAGCGGGAGGACCTACGAGCAGTACTTC
>.|many|TRBJ2-1|16|TRBV7-2
CASSLGGASSYNEQFF
TGTGCCAGCAGCTTAGGGGGCGCCTCCTCCTACAATGAGCAGTTCTTC
>.|few|TRBJ2-1|16|TRBV5-1
CASSLGYTSRYNEQFF
TGCGCCAGCAGCTTGGGGTACACTAGCAGATACAATGAGCAGTTCTTC
>.|once|TRBJ2-1|11|TRBV29-1
CSVGGESLKFF
TGCAGCGTTGGTGGGGAGTCTTTGAAGTTCTTC
>TRBD1|many|TRBJ1-1|15|TRBV3-1
CASSQGSDRGTEAFF
TGTGCCAGCAGCCAGGGGTCCGACAGGGGGACTGAAGCTTTCTTT
>.|.|TRBJ2-1|13|TRBV6-1
CASSGSRYNEQFF
TGTGCCAGCAGCGGGAGTAGATACAATGAGCAGTTCTTC
>.|many|TRBJ1-6|14|TRBV12-3/TRBV12-4
CASSFGGGNSPLHF
TGTGCCAGCAGTTTCGGGGGTGGTAATTCACCCCTCCACTTT
>.|.|TRBJ2-3|17|TRBV4-3
CASSQIASVLSGGTQYF
TGCGCCAGCAGCCAAATAGCTAGCGTCTTATCAGGAGGTACGCAGTATTTT
>.|many|TRBJ1-3|16|TRBV12-3/TRBV12-4
CASVSGLLRGGNTIYF
TGTGCCAGCGTGTCGGGGTTACTCCGAGGCGGGAACACCATATATTTT
>.|many|TRBJ2-7|16|TRBV3-1
CASSQFQLARPYEQYF
TGTGCCAGCAGCCAATTTCAACTAGCCCGCCCCTACGAGCAGTACTTC
>TRBD1|.|TRBJ1-1|15|TRBV12-3/TRBV12-4
CASSPIQGLNTEAFF
TGTGCCAGCAGCCCTATACAGGGGCTGAACACTGAAGCTTTCTTT
>.|.|TRBJ2-7|13|TRBV6-2/TRBV6-3
CATGQGVAYEQYF
TGTGCCACCGGCCAAGGGGTCGCCTACGAGCAGTACTTC
>.|.|TRBJ2-3|17|TRBV12-3/TRBV12-4
CASSFWVGIQDTDTQYF
TGTGCCAGCAGTTTTTGGGTTGGGATTCAGGACACAGATACGCAGTATTTT
>.|.|TRBJ1-5|16|TRBV6-2/TRBV6-3
CASSLVGAASNQPQHF
TGTGCCAGCAGTCTAGTTGGTGCCGCTAGCAATCAGCCCCAGCATTTT
>TRBD2|.|TRBJ2-1|19|TRBV3-1
CASSPPPRLAGGIYNEQFF
TGTGCCAGCAGCCCGCCTCCTAGACTAGCGGGAGGGATCTACAATGAGCAGTTCTTC
>.|many|TRBJ1-4|12|TRBV4-3
CASSHSDAELFF
TGCGCCAGCAGCCATTCGGACGCAGAACTGTTTTTT
>TRBD2|.|TRBJ2-3|14|TRBV6-1
CASSGGGGADTQYF
TGTGCCAGCAGTGGGGGCGGGGGGGCAGATACGCAGTATTTT
>.|.|TRBJ2-3|15|TRBV27
CASLPQGGRTDTQYF
TGTGCCAGCCTCCCGCAGGGCGGACGCACAGATACGCAGTATTTT
>TRBD1|many|TRBJ1-6|18|TRBV7-2
CASSLLFNRGRADSPLHF
TGTGCCAGCAGTCTCTTATTTAACAGGGGTAGGGCCGATTCACCCCTCCACTTT
>TRBD2|.|TRBJ2-1|12|TRBV12-3/TRBV12-4
CASGLAYNEQFF
TGTGCCAGCGGACTAGCGTACAATGAGCAGTTCTTC